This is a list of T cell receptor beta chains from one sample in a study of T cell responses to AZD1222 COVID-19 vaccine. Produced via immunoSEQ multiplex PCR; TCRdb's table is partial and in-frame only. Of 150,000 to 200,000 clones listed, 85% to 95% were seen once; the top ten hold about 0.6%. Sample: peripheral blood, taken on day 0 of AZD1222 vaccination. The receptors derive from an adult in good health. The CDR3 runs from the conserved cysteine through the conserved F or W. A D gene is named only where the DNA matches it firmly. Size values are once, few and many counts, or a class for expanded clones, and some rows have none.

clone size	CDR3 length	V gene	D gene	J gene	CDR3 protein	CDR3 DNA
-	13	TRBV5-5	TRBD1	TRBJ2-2	CASSQQGAGELFF	TGTGCCAGCAGCCAACAGGGGGCCGGGGAGCTGTTTTTT
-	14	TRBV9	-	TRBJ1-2	CASSRLDRKGGYTF	TGTGCCAGCAGCCGCCTCGATCGTAAGGGAGGCTACACCTTC
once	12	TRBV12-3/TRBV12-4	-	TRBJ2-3	CASSKPEDTQYF	TGTGCCAGCAGTAAACCCGAAGATACGCAGTATTTT
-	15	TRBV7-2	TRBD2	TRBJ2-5	CASSPSRGVGRAQYF	TGTGCCAGCAGCCCCTCCCGGGGGGTCGGAAGGGCCCAGTACTTC
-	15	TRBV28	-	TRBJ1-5	CASSRPGEGAQPQHF	TGTGCCAGCAGTCGACCAGGGGAGGGAGCCCAGCCCCAGCATTTT
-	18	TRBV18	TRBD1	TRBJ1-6	CASSQAMTGEVVNSPLHF	TGTGCCAGCTCACAAGCGATGACAGGGGAGGTGGTTAATTCACCCCTCCACTTT
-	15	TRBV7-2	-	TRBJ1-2	CASSPVGTANYGYTF	TGTGCCAGCAGTCCCGTGGGGACGGCTAACTATGGCTACACCTTC
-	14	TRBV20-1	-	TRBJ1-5	CSASPGQRDQPQHF	TGCAGTGCTAGTCCCGGGCAGCGGGATCAGCCCCAGCATTTT
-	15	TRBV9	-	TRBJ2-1	CASTKGGNIVNEQFF	TGTGCCAGCACCAAGGGGGGAAACATCGTCAATGAGCAGTTCTTC
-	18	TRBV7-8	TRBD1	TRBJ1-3	CASSLIIWGQGQGNTIYF	TGTGCCAGCAGCTTAATCATTTGGGGACAGGGCCAGGGAAACACCATATATTTT
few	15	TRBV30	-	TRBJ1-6	CAWSPIDSHNSPLHF	TGTGCCTGGAGCCCTATTGACAGCCATAATTCACCCCTCCACTTT
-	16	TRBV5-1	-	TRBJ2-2	CASSFLAGGNSGELFF	TGCGCCAGCAGCTTTTTGGCAGGGGGGAACTCCGGGGAGCTGTTTTTT
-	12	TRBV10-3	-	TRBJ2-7	CAISETQVVMNF	TGTGCCATCAGTGAGACCCAGGTAGTTATGAACTTC
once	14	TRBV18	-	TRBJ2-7	CASSAREGAYEQYF	TGTGCCAGCTCGGCCCGGGAAGGGGCCTACGAGCAGTACTTC
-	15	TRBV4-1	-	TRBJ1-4	CASSTRQTMTEKLFF	TGCGCCAGCAGCACTCGACAGACCATGACTGAAAAACTGTTTTTT